These T cell receptor beta chains were read from a single sample in a study of cytomegalovirus exposure and HLA in healthy donors. Some clones are missing from TCRdb's copy, which holds only in-frame ones; the method was immunoSEQ multiplex PCR. The repertoire holds approximately 170,000 clones, with about 80% as singletons. Sample: PBMCs. The receptors shown here come from a young man in good health and CMV-seropositive. Both conserved end residues are part of each CDR3. A D gene is named only where the DNA matches it firmly. The size of a clone is reported for some rows only, either as once, few or many, or as a class for expanded clones.

size,V,J,D,CDR3,DNA
.,TRBV4-1,TRBJ1-1,.,CASSLKAERGMRTEAFF,TGCGCCAGCAGCCTTAAAGCGGAGCGTGGCATGAGGACTGAAGCTTTCTTT
.,TRBV5-1,TRBJ1-5,.,CASSQGPGGYQPQHF,TGCGCCAGCAGCCAAGGGCCGGGGGGCTATCAGCCCCAGCATTTT
.,TRBV7-6,TRBJ1-4,.,CASSFGSGEEKLFF,TGTGCCAGCAGCTTCGGGTCGGGAGAGGAAAAACTGTTTTTT
.,TRBV19,TRBJ2-7,TRBD1,CASSTPDRVYEQYF,TGTGCCAGTAGTACCCCTGACAGGGTTTACGAGCAGTACTTC
.,TRBV7-9,TRBJ2-3,TRBD2,CASSSSGGPDTQYF,TGTGCCAGCAGCTCGAGCGGGGGCCCAGATACGCAGTATTTT
.,TRBV27,TRBJ2-5,TRBD2,CASSSTSGRFETQYF,TGTGCCAGCAGTTCTACTAGCGGGAGGTTCGAGACCCAGTACTTC
.,TRBV28,TRBJ2-2,.,CASAWGDNTGELFF,TGTGCCAGCGCCTGGGGGGACAACACCGGGGAGCTGTTTTTT
.,TRBV29-1,TRBJ2-2,.,CSVAWESGELFF,TGCAGCGTTGCATGGGAGTCCGGGGAGCTGTTTTTT
.,TRBV30,TRBJ1-5,.,CAWSQGRGNQPQHF,TGTGCCTGGAGTCAGGGAAGGGGCAATCAGCCCCAGCATTTT
.,TRBV6-5,TRBJ2-5,.,CASSSPGGPGEETQYF,TGTGCCAGCAGTTCCCCGGGGGGACCAGGGGAGGAGACCCAGTACTTC
.,TRBV6-5,TRBJ1-1,TRBD1,CASSQQGVNTEAFF,TGTGCCAGCAGCCAACAGGGGGTGAACACTGAAGCTTTCTTT
.,TRBV27,TRBJ1-1,.,CASSLLGVTEAFF,TGTGCCAGCAGTTTGTTAGGAGTAACTGAAGCTTTCTTT
few,TRBV7-9,TRBJ2-7,TRBD1,CASSPRTGLAYEQYF,TGTGCCAGCAGCCCCCGGACAGGGCTCGCCTACGAGCAGTACTTC
.,TRBV27,TRBJ1-2,.,CASSLSGGYGYTF,TGTGCCAGCAGTTTATCAGGGGGCTATGGCTACACCTTC
.,TRBV9,TRBJ1-1,.,CASSVGQSNTEAFF,TGTGCCAGCAGCGTAGGGCAGTCGAACACTGAAGCTTTCTTT
once,TRBV9,TRBJ2-1,.,CASSVGGAYNEQFF,TGTGCCAGCAGCGTAGGGGGCGCGTACAATGAGCAGTTCTTC
.,TRBV19,TRBJ1-2,TRBD1,CASSPDRGNGYTF,TGTGCCAGTAGCCCCGACAGGGGAAATGGCTACACCTTC
.,TRBV7-9,TRBJ2-7,.,CASRSGLSYEQYF,TGTGCCAGCAGATCAGGACTTTCCTACGAGCAGTACTTC
.,TRBV29-1,TRBJ1-2,.,CSCLGANGYTF,TGCAGTTGTCTAGGCGCTAATGGCTACACCTTC
.,TRBV15,TRBJ2-3,TRBD2,CASKVGGSTDTQYF,TGTGCCAGCAAAGTGGGGGGGAGCACAGATACGCAGTATTTT
few,TRBV6-1,TRBJ1-2,TRBD1,CASTTGNYGYTF,TGTGCCAGCACGACAGGGAACTATGGCTACACCTTC
.,TRBV4-3,TRBJ1-1,.,CASSQENQGDTEAFF,TGCGCCAGCAGCCAAGAGAACCAAGGGGACACTGAAGCTTTCTTT
.,TRBV7-9,TRBJ2-7,TRBD2,CASSLGRLAGNSYEQYF,TGTGCCAGCAGCTTAGGCAGGCTAGCGGGAAACTCCTACGAGCAGTACTTC
.,TRBV7-9,TRBJ2-7,TRBD2,CATRGAGASSYEQYF,TGTGCCACCCGGGGAGCGGGGGCCAGCTCCTACGAGCAGTACTTC
few,TRBV7-9,TRBJ2-7,TRBD1,CASSFIQGDEQYF,TGTGCCAGCAGCTTTATCCAGGGGGACGAGCAGTACTTC
.,TRBV14,TRBJ2-7,TRBD2,CATRAGLADPGPESEQYF,TGTGCCACCAGGGCGGGACTAGCGGACCCCGGGCCGGAGAGCGAGCAGTACTTC
once,TRBV6-4,TRBJ2-2,.,CASSDSNPGGLFF,TGTGCCAGCAGTGACTCGAACCCCGGGGGGCTGTTTTTT
.,TRBV9,TRBJ2-7,.,CASSLTALSYEQYF,TGTGCCAGCAGCCTTACAGCCCTCTCCTACGAGCAGTACTTC
.,TRBV10-3,TRBJ1-1,TRBD1,CAIRGQGARDTEAFF,TGTGCCATCAGGGGACAGGGGGCGAGGGACACTGAAGCTTTCTTT
.,TRBV10-3,TRBJ1-3,TRBD1,CAISETDQGVAGNTIYF,TGTGCCATCAGTGAAACGGATCAGGGGGTGGCTGGAAACACCATATATTTT
.,TRBV18,TRBJ1-5,.,CASSPTQDQPQHF,TGTGCCAGCTCTCCGACACAGGATCAGCCCCAGCATTTT
.,TRBV27,TRBJ1-1,TRBD1,CASSFTGDAEAFF,TGTGCCAGCAGTTTCACAGGGGACGCTGAAGCTTTCTTT
.,TRBV7-9,TRBJ1-3,.,CASSFTLGTGSGNTIYF,TGTGCCAGCAGCTTTACACTGGGTACAGGGAGTGGAAACACCATATATTTT
.,TRBV5-1,TRBJ2-2,.,CASSLLVLADKNTGELFF,TGCGCCAGCAGCTTGCTCGTTTTAGCGGATAAGAACACCGGGGAGCTGTTTTTT
.,TRBV29-1,TRBJ2-3,.,CSARLGPDTQYF,TGCAGCGCCAGACTAGGCCCCGATACGCAGTATTTT
.,TRBV10-2,TRBJ1-1,.,CAIRKTANTEAFF,TGCGCCATTCGGAAGACAGCGAACACTGAAGCTTTCTTT
.,TRBV19,TRBJ2-2,.,CASSIVGGYAGELFF,TGTGCCAGTAGTATAGTCGGGGGTTATGCCGGGGAGCTGTTTTTT
few,TRBV10-2,TRBJ2-2,.,CASGDTSGELFF,TGCGCCAGCGGCGACACCTCCGGGGAGCTGTTTTTT
.,TRBV5-4,TRBJ2-5,TRBD2,CASSPKAGEYQETQYF,TGTGCCAGCAGTCCTAAAGCGGGGGAGTACCAAGAGACCCAGTACTTC
.,TRBV27,TRBJ2-5,.,CASSAGLRDQETQYF,TGTGCCAGCAGTGCAGGGTTAAGGGATCAGGAGACCCAGTACTTC
.,TRBV5-1,TRBJ2-7,.,CASSSDSYEQYF,TGCGCCAGCAGCTCTGACAGCTACGAGCAGTACTTC
.,TRBV2,TRBJ2-5,TRBD1,CASSTGVETQYF,TGTGCCAGCAGCACAGGGGTGGAGACCCAGTACTTC
.,TRBV6-1,TRBJ1-3,.,CASSLDTSGNTIYF,TGTGCCAGCAGTCTGGACACCTCTGGAAACACCATATATTTT
.,TRBV4-1,TRBJ2-7,TRBD2,CASSQVSGLAGEAEQYF,TGCGCCAGCAGCCAAGTTTCGGGACTAGCGGGAGAAGCGGAGCAGTACTTC
.,TRBV5-4,TRBJ1-2,.,CASSLGQSNYGYTF,TGTGCCAGCAGCTTGGGACAGTCTAACTATGGCTACACCTTC
few,TRBV19,TRBJ1-1,.,CASSISPRGAFTEAFF,TGTGCCAGTAGTATTTCCCCCCGGGGGGCCTTCACTGAAGCTTTCTTT
.,TRBV20-1,TRBJ2-7,.,CSAISGPEQYF,TGCAGTGCTATTAGCGGTCCCGAGCAGTACTTC
.,TRBV5-1,TRBJ1-1,TRBD1,CASSTPGTAYTEAFF,TGCGCCAGCAGCACCCCCGGGACAGCTTACACTGAAGCTTTCTTT
once,TRBV29-1,TRBJ2-1,TRBD1,CSADRVSNEQFF,TGCAGCGCGGACAGGGTTAGCAATGAGCAGTTCTTC
.,TRBV6-1,TRBJ2-7,TRBD1,CASRQGGVYEQYF,TGTGCCAGCCGACAGGGGGGCGTCTACGAGCAGTACTTC
.,TRBV6-6,TRBJ2-2,TRBD2,CASRTSGKASGELFF,TGTGCCAGCAGGACTAGCGGGAAAGCCTCCGGGGAGCTGTTTTTT